These T cell receptor beta chains were read from a single sample in a study of blood T cell repertoires in COVID-19. Method: immunoSEQ multiplex PCR; TCRdb's copy keeps in-frame clones and lacks some. The sample consists of 100,000 to 150,000 clones, approximately 82% of them appearing once. The sequencing input was peripheral blood. The origin of the receptors is a man aged 35-49 years with active or convalescent COVID-19. The CDR3 runs from the conserved cysteine through the conserved F or W. D genes are given only for firm matches. Only part of the rows carry a size: once, few, many, or a class if the clone is expanded.

clone size,V gene,D gene,J gene,CDR3 protein,CDR3 DNA
NA,TRBV5-1,NA,TRBJ1-1,CASSGEVGAFF,TGCGCCAGCAGCGGCGAGGTAGGAGCTTTCTTT
NA,TRBV12-3/TRBV12-4,NA,TRBJ2-7,CASSSLHEQYF,TGTGCCAGCAGTTCTCTCCACGAGCAGTACTTC
NA,TRBV19,NA,TRBJ1-1,CASSIDAGLNTEAFF,TGTGCCAGTAGTATTGATGCAGGGTTGAACACTGAAGCTTTCTTT
NA,TRBV7-2,NA,TRBJ1-1,CASSFSQGVTEAFF,TGTGCCAGCAGCTTTAGCCAAGGCGTAACTGAAGCTTTCTTT
NA,TRBV4-1,TRBD2,TRBJ2-7,CASSQDLPAGVLEQYF,TGCGCCAGCAGCCAAGATCTCCCTGCGGGGGTTCTCGAGCAGTACTTC
NA,TRBV7-2,TRBD2,TRBJ2-1,CASSFGGGASVEQFF,TGTGCCAGCAGCTTCGGCGGGGGGGCCTCGGTTGAGCAGTTCTTC
once,TRBV7-9,NA,TRBJ2-1,CASSLGTGTIDNEQFF,TGTGCCAGCAGCTTAGGGACAGGGACTATAGACAATGAGCAGTTCTTC
NA,TRBV25-1,NA,TRBJ2-7,CASSDGGRYEQYF,TGTGCCAGCAGTGATGGGGGCAGGTACGAGCAGTACTTC
NA,TRBV10-3,NA,TRBJ1-3,CAISNNDIVVPSGNTIYF,TGTGCCATCAGTAATAACGACATCGTGGTCCCCTCTGGAAACACCATATATTTT
NA,TRBV29-1,TRBD1,TRBJ2-5,CSVGNRGETQYF,TGCAGCGTTGGTAACAGGGGAGAGACCCAGTACTTC
NA,TRBV4-1,TRBD1,TRBJ2-3,CASSQEGGGPHTQYF,TGCGCCAGCAGCCAAGAAGGGGGCGGCCCCCATACGCAGTATTTT
once,TRBV7-2,TRBD1,TRBJ1-2,CASSLTAADRVGGGYTF,TGTGCCAGCAGCCTCACCGCCGCCGACAGGGTTGGGGGGGGCTACACCTTC